These T cell receptor beta chains were read from a single sample in a study of blood T cell repertoires in COVID-19. Some clones are missing from TCRdb's copy, which holds only in-frame ones; the method was immunoSEQ multiplex PCR. The top ten hold around 12% of the sample, which has around 250,000 clones, approximately 85% seen once. The sequencing input was peripheral blood. The receptors were gathered from a man at least 80 years old with acute or convalescent COVID-19. The CDR3 runs from the conserved cysteine through the conserved F or W. The D gene is left open where the match is weak. Where a row states a size, it is once, few, many or the class of an expanded clone; other rows omit it.

v_call	d_call	clone_size	j_call	cdr3_nt	cdr3_aa
TRBV27	.	.	TRBJ2-3	TGTGCCAGCAGTTTGCGGGCCGGGACTCGGGTCTCCACAGATACGCAGTATTTT	CASSLRAGTRVSTDTQYF
TRBV4-2	TRBD1	.	TRBJ1-3	TGTGCCAGCAGCCAAGAGGGGCCGGGACAGACTCTTCTTCGGAACACCATATATTTT	CASSQEGPGQTLLRNTIYF
TRBV5-1	TRBD1	.	TRBJ1-2	TGCGCCAGCAGCATCCCGGGACAGGAGGGCTACACCTTC	CASSIPGQEGYTF
TRBV6-5	.	.	TRBJ1-6	TGTGCCAGCAGTTTAAGTTACAGGAAAATACCCCTCCACTTT	CASSLSYRKIPLHF
TRBV28	TRBD1	.	TRBJ1-1	TGTGCGTCGGGACAGGGGGCTTGGAACACCTTT	CASGQGAWNTF
TRBV2	TRBD1	.	TRBJ1-3	TGTGCCAGCAGTGAAGCGGGCAGGGGGAGGGGAAACACCATATATTTT	CASSEAGRGRGNTIYF
TRBV6-5	.	.	TRBJ1-2	TGTGCCAGCAGCCGGGCCCCCACCTCGGGGTATGGCTACACCTTC	CASSRAPTSGYGYTF
TRBV5-1	TRBD1	few	TRBJ1-1	TGCGCCAGCAGCTTGAATACAGGGGTCACTGAAGCTTTCTTT	CASSLNTGVTEAFF
TRBV9	.	few	TRBJ1-3	TGTGCCAGCAGCCGACAGTCCGGCTCTGGAAACACCATATATTTT	CASSRQSGSGNTIYF
TRBV6-5	TRBD2	.	TRBJ2-7	TGTGCCAGCAGCTCTGGGACTAGCGGATCCTACGAGCAGTACTTC	CASSSGTSGSYEQYF
TRBV25-1	.	.	TRBJ1-4	TGTGCCAGCAGTCCTCAGGGGTCTGAAAAACTGTTTTTT	CASSPQGSEKLFF
TRBV5-8	.	.	TRBJ1-2	TGTGCCAGCAGCCCCGGGATCGGATTGGAGGGCTACACCTTC	CASSPGIGLEGYTF
TRBV5-1	.	.	TRBJ2-1	TGCGCCAGCAGCCTACAGGGTCATGAGCAGTTCTTC	CASSLQGHEQFF
TRBV27	.	.	TRBJ2-7	TGTGCCAGCAGTTTAGCAGGGGCGAGGTACGAGCAGTACTTC	CASSLAGARYEQYF
TRBV18	.	.	TRBJ2-1	TGTGCCAGCTCACCATCCGGGACTCCTAACAATGAGCAGTTCTTC	CASSPSGTPNNEQFF
TRBV5-6	.	.	TRBJ1-3	TGTGCCAGCAGCTCCACAGGGTCAGGAAACACCATATATTTT	CASSSTGSGNTIYF
TRBV10-3	.	.	TRBJ2-7	TGTGCCATCCGGGACAACAACTCCTACGAGCAGTACTTC	CAIRDNNSYEQYF
TRBV5-4	TRBD2	.	TRBJ2-3	TGTGCCAGCAGCTTGGGACTAGCGGGGAAAACAGATACGCAGTATTTT	CASSLGLAGKTDTQYF
TRBV5-4	.	.	TRBJ1-1	TGTGCCAGCAGCTTGGGGGGCAGCTCGGTGGTGAGTACTGAAGCTTTCTTT	CASSLGGSSVVSTEAFF